The subject of this entry is one T cell receptor (beta chain). Looked up from germline, CDR1 is GTSNPN and CDR2 is SVGIG (reference sequence). CDR3 length equals 16 residues. With V trimmed by 0 bases and J by 6 bases, 10 bases remained unmatched. This sample was taken from a study of graft-versus-host responses after intestinal transplantation. As for the study in general: Every recipient had anti-thymocyte globulin induction and around three years of tacrolimus plus steroids.

Assay used: immunoSEQ multiplex PCR; TCRdb lists only in-frame clones, some missing. Among 40,000 to 55,000 clones listed, around nine tenths were seen once. V usage is TRBV30 and J usage is TRBJ1-4; 7 bases align to TRBD1. This receptor was obtained from a human patient who received an intestinal transplant, so some T cells may come from the graft donor. This specimen consisted of PBMCs, obtained 524 days after transplant. CDR3 DNA: TGTGCCTGGAGTGTATTACGTCGGGACAGAGATGAAAAACTGTTTTTT. Translated: CAWSVLRRDRDEKLFF.